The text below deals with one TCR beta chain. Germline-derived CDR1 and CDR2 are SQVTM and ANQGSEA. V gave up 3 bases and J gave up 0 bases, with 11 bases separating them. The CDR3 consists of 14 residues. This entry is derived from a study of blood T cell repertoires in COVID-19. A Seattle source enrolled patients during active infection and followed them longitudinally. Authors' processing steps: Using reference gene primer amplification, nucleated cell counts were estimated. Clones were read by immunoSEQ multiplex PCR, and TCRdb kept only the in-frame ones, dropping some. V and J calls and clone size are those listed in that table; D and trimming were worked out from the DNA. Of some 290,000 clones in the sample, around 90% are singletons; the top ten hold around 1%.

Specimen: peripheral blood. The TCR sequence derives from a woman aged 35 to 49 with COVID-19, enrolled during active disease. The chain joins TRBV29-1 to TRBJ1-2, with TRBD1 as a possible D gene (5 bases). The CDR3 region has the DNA TGCAGCGTTGAGTTAGCGGGGGCTAACTATGGCTACACCTTC. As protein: CSVELAGANYGYTF.